The 20 T cell receptor beta chains listed next were all sequenced from one sample in a study of CD8 T cells in Susac syndrome. Random hexamers served to reverse transcribe roughly 0.45 to 1 ug RNA. TCRdb re-called the immunoSEQ multiplex PCR reads with MiXCR, one entry per CDR3 protein. The sample carries around 300,000 distinct CDR3 sequences, approximately 89% recorded once. Sequences were obtained from CD8+ T cells from PBMCs. These receptor sequences come from a human donor with multiple sclerosis.

The rearrangement joins TRBV27 to TRBJ2-7, with 7 bases identical to TRBD1. Germline V gene sequence: CDR1 MNHEY, CDR2 SMNVEV (reference sequence). V lost 6 bases, J lost 1 base, and 15 bases stayed unmatched. The CDR3 runs to 17 residues. In DNA form, the CDR3 reads TGTGCCAGCAGCTTAGGACCGGGACAGTCCTTTTCCTACGAGCAGTACTTC. Residues: CASSLGPGQSFSYEQYF.

The chain links TRBV28 to TRBJ1-4; the D gene is possibly TRBD1 (5 bases). Germline V gene lookup returns CDR1 MDHEN and CDR2 SYDVKM. This CDR3 has 12 residues. Trimming pared 6 bases from V and 8 bases from J, leaving 10 bases between. The CDR3 loop reads CASRKEGEKLFF. The CDR3 nucleotides are TGTGCCAGCAGGAAAGAGGGGGAAAAACTGTTTTTT.

This clonotype was detected once. The V and J genes are TRBV3-1 and TRBJ1-1, with unresolved D. The V gene's germline CDR1 is LGHDT and CDR2 YNNKEL (reference sequence). The CDR3 spans 17 residues. Trimming shortened V by 6 bases and J by 3 bases, and 23 bases separated the two germline ends. CDR3 in amino acids: CASRPSITWLDYTEAFF. Here the CDR3 DNA reads TGTGCCAGCAGACCCTCTATTACTTGGTTGGATTACACTGAAGCTTTCTTT. The variable domain in full, completed from reference TRBV3-1 and TRBJ1-1, reads DTAVSQTPKYLVTQMGNDKSIKCEQNLGHDTMYWYKQDSKKFLKIMFSYNNKELIINETVPNRFSPKSPDKAHLNLHINSLELGDSAVYFCASRPSITWLDYTEAFFGQGTRLTVV.

The rearrangement uses TRBV15 and TRBJ2-7; maybe TRBD2 (5 bases). Deletions cut 0 bases from V and 2 bases from J, with 11 bases between. Germline V gene lookup returns CDR1 LNHNV and CDR2 YYDKDF (reference sequence). The CDR3 consists of 15 residues. In DNA form, the CDR3 reads TGTGCCACCAGCAGAGATCTGGGTAGCGCCTACGAGCAGTACTTC. This gives the protein CATSRDLGSAYEQYF.

The genes are TRBV20-1 and TRBJ1-4, with 9 bases lining up with TRBD1. V was clipped by 2 bases and J by 7 bases; unmatched bases: 8. The CDR3 runs to 15 residues. Germline V gene lookup returns CDR1 DFQATT and CDR2 SNEGSKA (reference sequence). The chain's CDR3 is CSARSSGTGSEKLFF. The CDR3 DNA follows: TGCAGTGCTAGATCGTCCGGGACAGGGAGTGAAAAACTGTTTTTT.

The chain employs TRBV9 and TRBJ2-5, with D unresolved. V was trimmed by 0 bases and J by 5 bases, leaving 8 bases between them. Germline lookup yields CDR1 SGDLS and CDR2 YYNGEE. This CDR3 region has 13 residues. The chain's CDR3 is CASSVDSLETQYF. The CDR3, as DNA: TGTGCCAGCAGCGTAGATAGCTTGGAGACCCAGTACTTC.

V gene TRBV29-1 combines with J gene TRBJ2-3; 11 bases are a match to TRBD2. V lost 3 bases, J lost 8 bases, and 16 bases stayed unmatched. The CDR3 length is 17 residues. CDR1 and CDR2 (germline): SQVTM, ANQGSEA. For the CDR3, the DNA is TGCAGCGTTGAGACGGGACTAGCGGATGTAGTCGGGGGTACGCAGTATTTT. Protein: CSVETGLADVVGGTQYF.

This chain links TRBV12-3 or TRBV12-4 with TRBJ2-3, with D perhaps matching TRBD1 or TRBD2 (5 bases each). This CDR3 is 14 amino acids long. Trimming took off 2 bases at V and 4 bases at J, with 10 bases between the two ends. CDR3: CASSLSGTPDTQYF. CDR3 sequence (DNA): TGTGCCAGCAGTTTAAGTGGGACCCCAGATACGCAGTATTTT.

The J gene is TRBJ2-1, the V gene TRBV19; the match to TRBD2 covers 8 bases. J was trimmed by 12 bases and V by 3 bases; bases with no gene match: 13. In germline, CDR1 is LNHDA, CDR2 SQIVND (reference sequence). The CDR3 is 15 residues long. The CDR3 loop is CASSMGGRSPGAQFF. The CDR3 DNA reads TGTGCCAGTAGTATGGGCGGGAGGTCACCAGGGGCGCAGTTCTTC.

This sequence joins TRBV2 and TRBJ2-7, with D unclear. CDR3 length: 12 amino acids. Trimming left V 5 bases short and J 2 bases short, with 7 bases between. From germline, CDR1 is SNHLY and CDR2 FYNNEI. CDR3 protein: CASSPRAYEQYF. DNA for the CDR3: TGTGCCAGCAGTCCGAGAGCCTACGAGCAGTACTTC.

This rearrangement joins TRBV11-2 to TRBJ2-3; D call uncertain. Germline V gene data show CDR1 as SGHAT and CDR2 as FQNNGV. The CDR3 totals 12 residues. Between the trimmed V and J ends, which lost 5 bases and 3 bases, there was a span of 6 bases. CDR3 DNA sequence: TGTGCCAGCAGCACCCAGACAGATACGCAGTATTTT. It is translated as CASSTQTDTQYF.

The chain employs TRBV11-2 and TRBJ2-5; D remains ambiguous. Germline V gives CDR1 SGHAT, CDR2 FQNNGV. V was pared by 5 bases and J by 5 bases, with 12 bases between. This CDR3 comprises 13 residues. The CDR3 DNA follows: TGTGCCAGCAGCGCATGGGCAATGGAGACCCAGTACTTC. It translates to CASSAWAMETQYF.

The table lists this clonotype with a few counts. A junction boundary mismatches the germline segment, possibly from a read error. The chain couples TRBV6-5 to TRBJ2-1; D gene ambiguous. This CDR3 has 14 residues. From germline, CDR1 is MNHEY and CDR2 SVGAGI. The chain's CDR3 is CASSYSDSNNEQFF. CDR3 sequence (DNA): TGTGCCAGCAGTTACTCCGACTCCAACAATGAGCAGTTCTTC.

This chain uses TRBV20-1 with TRBJ2-7, with D possibly TRBD2 on 6 matching bases. There are 15 residues in the CDR3. Looked up from germline, CDR1 is DFQATT and CDR2 is SNEGSKA (reference sequence). The V end lost 0 bases, the J end lost 3 bases, and 15 bases lay between the germline ends. The CDR3 nucleotides read TGCAGTGCTAGAGATTTGTTGGACTATAACTACGAGCAGTACTTC. Amino acids: CSARDLLDYNYEQYF.

V is TRBV28 and J is TRBJ2-5; D uncertain. CDR3 length: 15 residues. CDR1 is MDHEN, CDR2 SYDVKM, per germline. Trimming shortened V by 1 base and J by 3 bases, and 12 bases separated the two germline ends. CDR3 bases: TGTGCCAGCAGTTTATTGGGATACAGAGAAGAGACCCAGTACTTC. As protein: CASSLLGYREETQYF.

This chain connects TRBV20-1 to TRBJ2-3, with 12 positions matching TRBD2. This CDR3 is built from 17 residues. The ends lost 0 bases at V and 3 bases at J; junction bases unmatched: 7. Germline V gives CDR1 DFQATT, CDR2 SNEGSKA (reference sequence). The CDR3 reads CSARDQLAGGPTDTQYF. CDR3 nucleotide sequence: TGCAGTGCTAGAGATCAGCTAGCGGGGGGGCCGACAGATACGCAGTATTTT.

The chain uses TRBV4-3 and TRBJ1-4, with 7 nucleotides matching TRBD1. The CDR3 extends over 16 amino acids. The trim removed 2 bases at V and 8 bases at J, leaving 11 bases unmatched. Germline V gives CDR1 LGHNA, CDR2 YSLEER. The CDR3 nucleotides are TGCGCCAGCAGCCAAACCACGACAGGGATAGGGGAAAAACTGTTTTTT. Translation gives CASSQTTTGIGEKLFF.

J is TRBJ2-1 and V is TRBV7-9, with 12 positions matching TRBD2. Germline V lookup: CDR1 SEHNR, CDR2 FQNEAQ (reference sequence). The CDR3 length is 13 residues. The trim removed 11 bases at V and 2 bases at J, leaving 1 base unmatched. The CDR3 reads CALAGGPYNEQFF. CDR3 DNA sequence: TGTGCCCTAGCGGGAGGGCCCTACAATGAGCAGTTCTTC.

The V gene is TRBV3-1, the J gene TRBJ2-1, with D uncertain. The CDR3 is made up of 15 amino acids. The germline V and J ends were trimmed by 0 bases and 4 bases, with 10 bases remaining between them. Germline V gives CDR1 LGHDT, CDR2 YNNKEL (reference sequence). The CDR3 region has the DNA TGTGCCAGCAGCCAAGACAGTCTGGGGTACAATGAGCAGTTCTTC. It translates to CASSQDSLGYNEQFF.

The V gene is TRBV15, the J gene TRBJ2-2; D is possibly TRBD2 (5 bases). The CDR3 spans 18 residues. Germline V gene sequence: CDR1 LNHNV, CDR2 YYDKDF (reference sequence). V dropped 2 bases and J dropped 0 bases, with 16 bases sitting between them. The CDR3: CATSRPLGVETNTGELFF. In DNA form, the CDR3 reads TGTGCCACCAGCAGACCCCTCGGGGTAGAGACGAACACCGGGGAGCTGTTTTTT.